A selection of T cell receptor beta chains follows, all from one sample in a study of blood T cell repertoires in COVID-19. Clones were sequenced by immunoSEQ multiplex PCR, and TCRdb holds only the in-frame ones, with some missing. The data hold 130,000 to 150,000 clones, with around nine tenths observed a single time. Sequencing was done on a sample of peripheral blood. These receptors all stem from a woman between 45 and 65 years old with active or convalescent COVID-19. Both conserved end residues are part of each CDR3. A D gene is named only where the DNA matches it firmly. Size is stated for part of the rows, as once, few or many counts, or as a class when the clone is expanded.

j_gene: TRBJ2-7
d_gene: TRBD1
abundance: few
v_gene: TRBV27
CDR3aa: CASRRTGDFEQYF
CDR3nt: TGTGCCAGCAGAAGGACAGGGGATTTCGAGCAGTACTTC

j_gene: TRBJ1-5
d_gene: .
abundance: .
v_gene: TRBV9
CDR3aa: CASSVDPNNNQPQHF
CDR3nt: TGTGCCAGCAGCGTAGATCCAAACAACAATCAGCCCCAGCATTTT

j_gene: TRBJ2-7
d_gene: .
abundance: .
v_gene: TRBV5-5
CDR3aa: CASSLVGGYEQYF
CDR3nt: TGTGCCAGCAGCTTGGTCGGCGGCTACGAGCAGTACTTC

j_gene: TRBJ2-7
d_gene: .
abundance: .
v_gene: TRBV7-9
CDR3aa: CASSLASRDEQYF
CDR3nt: TGTGCCAGCAGCTTAGCTTCGAGGGACGAGCAGTACTTC

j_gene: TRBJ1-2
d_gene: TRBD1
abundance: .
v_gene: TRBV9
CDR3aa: CASSVAGDRVFGYTF
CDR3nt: TGTGCCAGCAGCGTAGCCGGGGACAGGGTCTTTGGCTACACCTTC

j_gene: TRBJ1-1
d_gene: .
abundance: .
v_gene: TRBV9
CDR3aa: CASSVVGRDTEAFF
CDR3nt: TGTGCCAGCAGCGTAGTAGGGCGGGACACTGAAGCTTTCTTT

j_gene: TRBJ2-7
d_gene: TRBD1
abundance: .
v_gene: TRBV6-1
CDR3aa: CASSEAMVGTGAYEQYF
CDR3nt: TGTGCCAGCAGTGAAGCAATGGTCGGGACAGGGGCCTACGAGCAGTACTTC

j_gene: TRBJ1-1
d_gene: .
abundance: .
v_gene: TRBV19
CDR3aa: CASSIEQGRTEAFF
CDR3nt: TGTGCCAGTAGTATAGAACAGGGACGGACTGAAGCTTTCTTT

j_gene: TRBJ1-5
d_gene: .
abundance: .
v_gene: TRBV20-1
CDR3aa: CSASKAGSGSIYQPQHF
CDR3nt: TGCAGTGCTAGTAAGGCAGGGTCGGGCTCAATTTATCAGCCCCAGCATTTT

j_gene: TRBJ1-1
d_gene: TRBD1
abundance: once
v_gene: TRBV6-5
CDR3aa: CASRGQGLNTEAFF
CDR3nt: TGTGCCAGCAGGGGACAGGGTCTGAACACTGAAGCTTTCTTT

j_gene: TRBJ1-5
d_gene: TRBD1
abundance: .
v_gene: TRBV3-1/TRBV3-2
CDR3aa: CASSQEGQGVNQPQHF
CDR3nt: TGTGCCAGCAGCCAAGAGGGACAGGGGGTTAATCAGCCCCAGCATTTT

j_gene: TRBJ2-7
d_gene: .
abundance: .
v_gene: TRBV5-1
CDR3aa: CASSLVSSSGEQYF
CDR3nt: TGCGCCAGCAGCTTGGTCAGCTCTTCGGGGGAGCAGTACTTC

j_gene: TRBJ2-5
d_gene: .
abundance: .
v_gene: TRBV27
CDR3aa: CASSFGGASQETQYF
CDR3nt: TGTGCCAGCAGTTTCGGGGGAGCATCACAAGAGACCCAGTACTTC

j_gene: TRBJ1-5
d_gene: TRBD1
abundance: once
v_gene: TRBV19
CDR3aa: CASSVRTGALNQPQHF
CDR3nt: TGTGCCAGTAGTGTAAGGACAGGGGCGCTAAATCAGCCCCAGCATTTT

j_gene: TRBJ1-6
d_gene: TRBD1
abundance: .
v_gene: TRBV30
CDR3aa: CAWSARQGLSPLHF
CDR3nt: TGTGCCTGGAGTGCGCGACAGGGTTTGTCACCCCTCCACTTT

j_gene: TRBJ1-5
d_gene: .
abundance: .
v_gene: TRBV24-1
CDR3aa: CATSDGRGSNQPQHF
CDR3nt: TGTGCCACCAGTGATGGGCGGGGGTCCAATCAGCCCCAGCATTTT

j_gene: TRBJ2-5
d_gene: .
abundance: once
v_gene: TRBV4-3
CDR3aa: CASSQEPVRGTPNRQETQYF
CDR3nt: TGCGCCAGCAGCCAAGAGCCGGTTAGGGGGACACCTAACCGCCAAGAGACCCAGTACTTC

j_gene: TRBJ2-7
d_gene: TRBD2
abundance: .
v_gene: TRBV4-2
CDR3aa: CASSPIMGLAASYEQYF
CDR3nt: TGTGCCAGCAGCCCTATAATGGGACTAGCGGCCTCCTACGAGCAGTACTTC

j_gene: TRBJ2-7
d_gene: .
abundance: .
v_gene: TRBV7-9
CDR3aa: CASRSSTLSSYEQYF
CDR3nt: TGTGCCAGCAGATCTAGCACCCTGAGCTCCTACGAGCAGTACTTC

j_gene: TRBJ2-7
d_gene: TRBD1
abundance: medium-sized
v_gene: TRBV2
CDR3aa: CASSDFDRGEQYF
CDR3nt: TGTGCCAGCAGTGATTTCGACAGGGGCGAGCAGTACTTC

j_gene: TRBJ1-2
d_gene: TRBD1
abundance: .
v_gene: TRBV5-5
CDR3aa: CASSLSGGVNYGYTF
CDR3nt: TGTGCCAGCAGCTTGTCAGGGGGTGTCAACTATGGCTACACCTTC

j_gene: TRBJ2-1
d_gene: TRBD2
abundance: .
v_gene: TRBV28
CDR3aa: CATLERESLSYNEQFF
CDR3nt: TGTGCCACCCTTGAGCGGGAGTCCCTTTCCTACAATGAGCAGTTCTTC

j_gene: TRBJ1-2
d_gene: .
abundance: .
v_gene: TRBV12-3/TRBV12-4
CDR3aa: CASSLQGYGYTF
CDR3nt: TGTGCCAGCAGTTTACAGGGCTATGGCTACACCTTC

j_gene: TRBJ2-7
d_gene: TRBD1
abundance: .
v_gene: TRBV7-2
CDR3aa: CASSQTSLGQLTARQYF
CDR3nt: TGTGCCAGCAGCCAAACATCTCTGGGACAGTTAACAGCAAGGCAGTACTTC

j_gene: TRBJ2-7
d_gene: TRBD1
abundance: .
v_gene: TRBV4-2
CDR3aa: CASSQEGGSEQYF
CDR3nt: TGTGCCAGCAGCCAAGAAGGGGGCTCCGAGCAGTACTTC

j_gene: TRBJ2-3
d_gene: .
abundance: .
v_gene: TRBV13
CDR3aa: CASSLSGPWQSTSWTDTQYF
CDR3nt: TGTGCCAGCAGCTTAAGTGGGCCCTGGCAAAGCACCTCCTGGACAGATACGCAGTATTTT

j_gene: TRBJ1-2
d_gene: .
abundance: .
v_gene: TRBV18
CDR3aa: CASSPQGNYGYTF
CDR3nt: TGTGCCAGCTCACCACAGGGGAACTATGGCTACACCTTC

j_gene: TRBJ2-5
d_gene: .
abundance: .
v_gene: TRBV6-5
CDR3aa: CASTAASETQYF
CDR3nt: TGTGCCAGCACCGCGGCCTCAGAGACCCAGTACTTC

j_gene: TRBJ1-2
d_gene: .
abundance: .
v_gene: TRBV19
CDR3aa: CASSIPRGHYGYTF
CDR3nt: TGTGCCAGTAGTATCCCCAGGGGCCACTATGGCTACACCTTC